This T cell receptor beta chain appears in the sequencing data of a study of cytomegalovirus exposure and HLA in healthy donors. Vbeta (60) and Jbeta (13) primers were used in the PCR. Only in-frame clones appear in the TCRdb table, and some are missing; sequencing was by immunoSEQ multiplex PCR. Its table lists some 110,000 clones. Notes on the study in general: In a later analysis, common viral pathogens appeared linked to several of the most significant clusters. A list of 150 to 200 TCR beta chains associated with cytomegalovirus was given.

To note about this clone: Its antigen is as yet unknown.

The CDR3 runs to 8 residues. Trimming shortened V by 10 bases and J by 10 bases, and 5 bases separated the two germline ends. CDR1 and CDR2 from the germline V gene are MNHGY and SVAAGI. This sequence was found in a man between 40 and 49 years old in good health and CMV-seropositive. Sample: PBMCs. The gene calls are TRBV6-9 and TRBJ2-1; the D is unclear. CDR3 region: CANEEQFF. The DNA for the CDR3 is TGTGCCAACGAGGAGCAGTTCTTC.